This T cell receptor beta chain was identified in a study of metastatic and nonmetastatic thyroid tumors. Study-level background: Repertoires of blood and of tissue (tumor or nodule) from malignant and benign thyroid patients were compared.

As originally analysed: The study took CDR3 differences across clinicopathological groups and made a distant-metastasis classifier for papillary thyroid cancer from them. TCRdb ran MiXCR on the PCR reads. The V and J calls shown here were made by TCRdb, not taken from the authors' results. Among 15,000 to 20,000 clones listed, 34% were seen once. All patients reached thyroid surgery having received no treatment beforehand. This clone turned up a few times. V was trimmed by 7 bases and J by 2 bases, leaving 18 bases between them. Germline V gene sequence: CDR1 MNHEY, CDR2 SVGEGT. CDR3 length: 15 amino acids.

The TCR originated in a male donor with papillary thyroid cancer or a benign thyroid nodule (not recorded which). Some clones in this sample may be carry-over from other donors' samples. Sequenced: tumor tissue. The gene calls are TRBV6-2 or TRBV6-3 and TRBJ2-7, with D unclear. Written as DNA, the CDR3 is TGTGCCAGCACCCCTCACGTGACACCAACCTACGAGCAGTACTTC. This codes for CASTPHVTPTYEQYF.